This T cell receptor beta chain was recorded in a study of blood T cell repertoires in COVID-19 (dated by TCRdb to about 2020). In the study overall: Samples from collaborators originated in the United States, Italy and Spain and spanned both the acute and convalescent phases of COVID-19. The repertoires were released in a freely available public database intended as a resource for research on the immune response to SARS-CoV-2. Where available, HLA class I and class II types were taken from metadata supplied by the sample provider and were not determined by assay-based typing. The dataset comprised deeply sampled blood TCRbeta repertoires from subjects exposed to, actively infected with, or recovered from COVID-19. The prospective study material was composed of cDNA or gDNA derived from T cells, B-cell-depleted T cells, or PBMCs. The samples were drawn from two sources: the first 160 participants of the ongoing ImmuneRACE study, and 1,200 or so subjects contributed by 6 global collaborators. Sample metadata almost always included a de-identified subject ID, COVID-19 status, age in years and sex. The research as a whole found: The quantity of clinical and demographic metadata differed by source and by participant and was supplied without curation.

From its cysteine to its phenylalanine, the CDR3 spans 13 amino acids. The kept DNA is CDR3 alone, 39 bases in frame from the first base. Looking up the germline V gene yields CDR1 SGHRS and CDR2 YFSETQ. V sheds 1 base and J sheds 4 bases, leaving 8 bases between their ends. TCRbeta CDR3 regions were amplified from genomic DNA using the immunoSEQ Assay, a bias-controlled multiplex PCR. On the study's bioinformatics: The number of nucleated cells in each sample was estimated by amplification of reference gene primers within the assay. To quantify the absolute abundance of each unique TCRbeta CDR3 rearrangement, sequence reads were collapsed and filtered. For each sample, productive Simpson clonality was calculated by taking the square root of Simpson's diversity index across productive rearrangements. The immuneACCESS repertoire file appears here via TCRdb, limited to in-frame rearrangements. These files lack a portion of the clones; in checked studies, under half of the deficit traces to unresolved V genes, and the cause of the others is not known. The V and J calls and clone size were taken over from that table, and D and trimming were inferred from the DNA. This sample has 150,000 or so clones in its table, and approximately 70% of those were observed once. Clones ranked in the top ten supply under 2.5% of the sample.

Whole blood was collected in K2EDTA tubes by collaborating institutions according to the institutions' own protocols. For TCRbeta analysis, collaborator samples were shipped as frozen whole blood, as isolated PBMCs, or as DNA extracted from either sample type. Notes on this clone: Its binding antigen is unknown. Nothing much larger sits one base from this clone, and base qualities are not available.

This chain is built from TRBV5-1 and TRBJ1-2; TRBD1 could be the D gene, as 6 bases match. The receptor was derived from a woman between 65 and 79 years old with acute or convalescent COVID-19. Sequences were obtained from peripheral blood. CDR3 protein: CASSLRGGYGYTF. The DNA is TGCGCCAGCAGCTTGAGGGGGGGCTATGGCTACACCTTC.